Each of the 28 T cell receptor beta chains below was sequenced from the same sample in a study of blood T cell repertoires in COVID-19. Assay used: immunoSEQ multiplex PCR; TCRdb lists only in-frame clones, some missing. In the table there are around 170,000 clones, less than 85% of which are singletons. The sequencing sample was made of PBMCs or T cells enriched from blood (not recorded which). These TCRs come from a man in his fifties or sixties who had recovered from COVID-19.

The gene calls are TRBV10-3 and TRBJ1-1; 7 nucleotides agree with TRBD1. J was trimmed by 4 bases and V by 3 bases; bases with no gene match: 5. The germline V gene has CDR1 ENHRY and CDR2 SYGVKD. The CDR3 totals 14 residues. The CDR3 spells CAISDPQGSTEAFF. The CDR3 region has the DNA TGTGCCATCAGTGACCCACAGGGGAGCACTGAAGCTTTCTTT.

The chain uses TRBV7-2 and TRBJ1-1; D is unclear. Trimming cost V 3 bases and J 2 bases, with 10 bases left between them. The CDR3 loop spans 14 amino acids. Germline V gene lookup returns CDR1 SGHTA and CDR2 FQGNSA. The CDR3 DNA follows: TGTGCCAGCAGCTTTCGATTACTCAACACTGAAGCTTTCTTT. It encodes CASSFRLLNTEAFF.

This rearrangement joins TRBV11-3 to TRBJ2-1; 7 bases map to TRBD2. CDR1 is SGHNT, CDR2 YENEEA, per germline. CDR3 length: 15 amino acids. With 0 bases clipped from V and 4 bases from J, the junction kept 3 bases outside the gene matches. The CDR3 DNA follows: TGTGCCAGCAGCTTAGAGGGGACTATATACAATGAGCAGTTCTTC. As protein: CASSLEGTIYNEQFF.

The chain joins TRBV9 to TRBJ1-3; D call uncertain. V dropped 3 bases and J dropped 8 bases, with 12 bases sitting between them. The CDR3 length is 13 residues. Germline lookup yields CDR1 SGDLS and CDR2 YYNGEE. The CDR3 reads CASSGTPGDTIYF. The CDR3 DNA is TGTGCCAGCAGCGGAACCCCCGGAGACACCATATATTTT.

The chain has TRBV2 and TRBJ1-3; D is unclear. V was shortened by 6 bases and J by 0 bases, with 12 bases between the two germline ends. From germline, CDR1 is SNHLY and CDR2 FYNNEI. The CDR3 has 15 residues. The CDR3 protein is CASRVGVSSGNTIYF. CDR3 DNA sequence: TGTGCCAGCAGAGTCGGGGTCTCCTCTGGAAACACCATATATTTT.

This chain uses TRBV2 with TRBJ1-2, with 11 bases identical to TRBD1. The germline CDR1 and CDR2 sequences are SNHLY and FYNNEI. The CDR3 length is 14 residues. V shed 5 bases, J shed 5 bases, and the junction held 4 bases outside the gene matches. This CDR3 reads CASSSDRGLYGYTF. CDR3 bases: TGTGCCAGCAGTTCGGACAGGGGGCTGTATGGCTACACCTTC.

This rearrangement joins TRBV10-3 to TRBJ1-2, with D tentatively TRBD1 (6 bases). This CDR3 is 13 amino acids long. From germline, CDR1 is ENHRY and CDR2 SYGVKD. Trimming removed 5 bases from V and 4 bases from J, with 11 bases in between. CDR3 in DNA: TGTGCCATCAGTCGCACAGGGTCCTATGGCTACACCTTC. Translating gives CAISRTGSYGYTF.

The rearrangement uses TRBV4-1 and TRBJ2-2; TRBD1 agrees at 11 bases. CDR3 size: 17 residues. The ends lost 5 bases at V and 7 bases at J; junction bases unmatched: 12. Germline V lookup: CDR1 MGHRA, CDR2 YSYEKL. The CDR3 is CASSAQGQGEISGELFF. CDR3 DNA sequence: TGCGCCAGCAGCGCCCAGGGACAGGGGGAGATAAGCGGGGAGCTGTTTTTT.

The V gene is TRBV7-8, the J gene TRBJ2-5; no definite D call. Trimming removed 2 bases from V and 2 bases from J, with 9 bases in between. Per germline, CDR1 SGHVS and CDR2 FQNEAQ. The CDR3 covers 14 residues. The CDR3 coding sequence is TGTGCCAGCAGCTTAATAACAGTTCAAGAGACCCAGTACTTC. Translation: CASSLITVQETQYF.

J is TRBJ1-1 and V is TRBV19, with 7 nucleotides matching TRBD1. CDR1 and CDR2 (germline): LNHDA, SQIVND (reference sequence). V lost 3 bases and J lost 4; bases outside the gene matches: 8. The CDR3 sequence is 15 residues long. This CDR3 is CASSIVGAGGTEAFF. The CDR3 DNA is TGTGCCAGTAGTATCGTTGGCGCAGGGGGCACTGAAGCTTTCTTT. Together with reference TRBV19 and TRBJ1-1, the CDR3 gives the full variable domain: DGGITQSPKYLFRKEGQNVTLSCEQNLNHDAMYWYRQDPGQGLRLIYYSQIVNDFQKGDIAEGYSVSREKKESFPLTVTSAQKNPTAFYLCASSIVGAGGTEAFFGQGTRLTVV.

The rearrangement links TRBV7-9 to TRBJ2-2, with TRBD1 matching over 9 bases. Per germline, CDR1 SEHNR and CDR2 FQNEAQ (reference sequence). This CDR3 region has 15 residues. V shed 5 bases and J 4 bases; nucleotides not matched to a gene: 5. The CDR3 DNA sequence: TGTGCCAGCAGCAAGGACAGGGGAGGCACCGGGGAGCTGTTTTTT. It yields the protein CASSKDRGGTGELFF.

The sample holds a few counts of this clone. This chain uses TRBV4-1 with TRBJ2-7, with D unclear. With 1 base removed from V and 3 bases from J, the gap between germline ends came to 13 bases. This CDR3 has 15 residues. Germline V gene data show CDR1 as MGHRA and CDR2 as YSYEKL. CDR3 amino acids: CASSQVGGRNYEQYF. The CDR3 DNA reads as TGCGCCAGCAGCCAAGTAGGCGGCCGGAACTACGAGCAGTACTTC.

The chain has TRBV19 and TRBJ1-2, with TRBD1 matching 7 bases. V was clipped by 7 bases and J by 4 bases; unmatched bases: 9. The germline V gene has CDR1 LNHDA and CDR2 SQIVND (reference sequence). CDR3 length equals 14 residues. The CDR3 sequence is CASTPTGDSYGYTF. As DNA, the CDR3 is TGTGCCAGTACCCCAACGGGGGACAGCTATGGCTACACCTTC.

V usage is TRBV5-1 and J usage is TRBJ2-7; D unclear. Germline V lookup: CDR1 SGHRS, CDR2 YFSETQ. The CDR3 is made up of 13 amino acids. The ends were cut back, 1 base at V and 1 base at J, with 6 bases in the middle. CDR3 sequence (DNA): TGCGCCAGCAGCTTGTACATATCCTACGAGCAGTACTTC. Its translation is CASSLYISYEQYF.

Worth noting for this clone: Distinct nucleotide sequences in the sample also encode this CDR3. The chain combines TRBV27 with TRBJ1-5; D uncertain. Germline V gene lookup returns CDR1 MNHEY and CDR2 SMNVEV (reference sequence). V was shortened by 2 bases and J by 1 base, with 6 bases between the two germline ends. There are 14 residues in the CDR3. For the CDR3, the DNA is TGTGCCAGCAGTTTAACCGGGAGCAATCAGCCCCAGCATTTT. Protein product: CASSLTGSNQPQHF.

V is TRBV5-5 and J is TRBJ1-2; TRBD1 agrees at 11 bases. The germline V gene encodes CDR1 SGHKS and CDR2 YYEKEE (reference sequence). The CDR3 runs 16 residues. J lost 3 bases, V lost 1 base, and 5 bases had no gene match. DNA for the CDR3: TGTGCCAGCAGCTTGCTTCGGACAGGGGGCGACTATGGCTACACCTTC. Translation gives CASSLLRTGGDYGYTF.

The chain uses TRBV10-3 and TRBJ1-3, with 8 bases fitting TRBD1. The CDR3 contains 17 residues. The trim removed 1 base at V and 3 bases at J, leaving 8 bases unmatched. Per germline, CDR1 ENHRY and CDR2 SYGVKD. CDR3 nucleotides: TGTGCCATCAGTGAGTTCGGACAGGGACTGTATGGAAACACCATATATTTT. Translation gives CAISEFGQGLYGNTIYF.

The chain recombines TRBV7-2 with TRBJ2-3; TRBD2 matches at 9 bases. CDR1 is SGHTA and CDR2 is FQGNSA in the germline V gene. J was trimmed by 6 bases and V by 7 bases; bases with no gene match: 5. This CDR3 is 13 amino acids long. The CDR3 reads CASTRLAADTQYF. The CDR3 DNA sequence: TGTGCCAGCACCAGACTAGCGGCCGATACGCAGTATTTT.

This chain connects TRBV18 to TRBJ2-6; D call uncertain. The ends were cut back, 5 bases at V and 0 bases at J, with 8 bases in the middle. Germline CDR1 reads KGHSH; CDR2 reads LQKENI. CDR3 length equals 15 residues. CDR3 in DNA: TGTGCCAGCTCAGGGCAGCCCTCTGGGGCCAACGTCCTGACTTTC. As protein: CASSGQPSGANVLTF.

This chain joins TRBV3-1 (or the pseudogene TRBV3-2) and TRBJ2-5; D is perhaps TRBD1 (7 bases). The CDR3 runs 13 residues. The V and J ends lost 4 bases and 5 bases respectively, with 11 bases between them. CDR1 LGHDT and CDR2 YNNKEL come from the germline V gene (reference sequence). In DNA, the CDR3 is TGTGCCAGCAGCCTCAGGGGGGCGGAGACCCAGTACTTC. It specifies CASSLRGAETQYF.

The V call is TRBV2, the J call TRBJ2-3; TRBD2 matches 9 bases. Germline CDR1 reads SNHLY; CDR2 reads FYNNEI. The CDR3 loop spans 14 amino acids. V lost 1 base to trimming and J lost 5 bases; unmatched junction nucleotides: 1. The chain's CDR3 is CASSEELAGDTQYF. The CDR3 DNA reads as TGTGCCAGCAGTGAAGAACTAGCGGGAGATACGCAGTATTTT.

The genes are TRBV5-3 and TRBJ1-5; 7 nucleotides agree with TRBD1. TRBV5-3 falls under the ORF class, with uncertain function. Trimming removed 5 bases from V and 0 bases from J; junction bases left unmatched: 14. The CDR3 extends over 18 amino acids. In DNA, the CDR3 is TGTGCCAGAAGACTTTCTACGGGACAGACATTTAGCAATCAGCCCCAGCATTTT. This gives the protein CARRLSTGQTFSNQPQHF.

This chain uses TRBV19 with TRBJ1-2; TRBD1 might be the D (5 bases). CDR3 length equals 12 residues. The ends were cut back, 6 bases at V and 7 bases at J, with 12 bases in the middle. Germline CDR1 is LNHDA and CDR2 is SQIVND (reference sequence). CDR3 sequence (DNA): TGTGCCAGTAGCCAGGAGGGACGTGGCTACACCTTC. As protein: CASSQEGRGYTF.

The rearrangement links TRBV5-1 to TRBJ1-3; 8 positions agree with TRBD1. This CDR3 region has 16 residues. Germline-derived CDR1 and CDR2 are SGHRS and YFSETQ. The V and J ends lost 4 bases and 2 bases, in that order; junction bases with no gene match: 8. This CDR3 reads CASSTGTGRAGNTIYF. DNA for the CDR3: TGCGCCAGCAGCACCGGGACAGGTCGAGCTGGAAACACCATATATTTT.

CDR3 nucleotides: TGCGCCAGCACAAGGACAGGGGGTGGCTACGAGCAGTACTTC. Its translation: CASTRTGGGYEQYF. This rearrangement joins TRBV5-1 to TRBJ2-7; 10 bases are a match to TRBD1. Germline V gene data show CDR1 as SGHRS and CDR2 as YFSETQ. Trimming at V came to 6 bases and at J to 3 bases, leaving 6 bases not matched to a gene. The CDR3 is 14 amino acids. Full variable domain (outside the CDR3, taken from reference TRBV5-1 and TRBJ2-7): KAGVTQTPRYLIKTRGQQVTLSCSPISGHRSVSWYQQTPGQGLQFLFEYFSETQRNKGNFPGRFSGRQFSNSRSEMNVSTLELGDSALYLCASTRTGGGYEQYFGPGTRLTVT.

The gene calls are TRBV30 and TRBJ1-2, with D tentatively TRBD1 (5 bases). The germline CDR1 and CDR2 sequences are GTSNPN and SVGIG (reference sequence). Trimming removed 0 bases from V and 3 bases from J, with 11 bases in between. There are 14 residues in the CDR3. CDR3 in DNA: TGTGCCTGGAGTGTAGCCCGGGGGGACTATGGCTACACCTTC. Its protein product is CAWSVARGDYGYTF.

The rearrangement joins TRBV5-1 to TRBJ1-2; 7 bases align to TRBD1. This CDR3 region has 14 residues. V gave up 4 bases and J gave up 10 bases; unmatched junction bases: 13. CDR1 is SGHRS and CDR2 is YFSETQ in the germline V gene. As DNA, the CDR3 is TGCGCCAGCAGCACGACCGCCTACGGGACAGTCTACACCTTC. Protein sequence: CASSTTAYGTVYTF.

This clone has a single count. J is TRBJ1-4 and V is TRBV11-2, with D perhaps matching TRBD1 (5 bases). V lost 1 base and J lost 8, with 8 bases in between. The CDR3 contains 13 residues. From germline, CDR1 is SGHAT and CDR2 FQNNGV. The DNA for the CDR3 is TGTGCCAGCAGCTTAGGGGGCCAGGAAAAACTGTTTTTT. It yields the protein CASSLGGQEKLFF. The full variable domain, rest sourced from reference TRBV11-2 and TRBJ1-4, is EAGVAQSPRYKIIEKRQSVAFWCNPISGHATLYWYQQILGQGPKLLIQFQNNGVVDDSQLPKDRFSAERLKGVDSTLKIQPAKLEDSAVYLCASSLGGQEKLFFGSGTQLSVL.